This T cell receptor beta chain was identified in a study of shared clonotypes between healthy human individuals. Study outcomes and limitations: Large sequencing depth failed to make sorted-subset sequencing complete, rarefaction showed.

A word on this clone: The antigen is not known.

This table comes from immunoSEQ multiplex PCR, and its TCRdb copy is limited to in-frame clones, with some not included. The data contain around 2.5 million clones, roughly 93% of them singletons. This CDR3 spans 15 amino acids. V gave up 1 base and J gave up 11 bases, with 17 bases separating them. The germline V gene has CDR1 MGHRA and CDR2 YSYEKL. The sequenced material came from naive CD4+ T cells from PBMCs. As for subset: CD45RA+ positively selected. This receptor was obtained from a man aged 18 to 29 in good health. Some clones in this sample may be carry-over from other donors' samples. This chain connects TRBV4-1 to TRBJ1-4; weak D call: TRBD1 (5 bases). CDR3 bases: TGCGCCAGCAGCCAAGGGGGCAGGGCGAATGTGAAACTGTTTTTT. Amino acid sequence: CASSQGGRANVKLFF.